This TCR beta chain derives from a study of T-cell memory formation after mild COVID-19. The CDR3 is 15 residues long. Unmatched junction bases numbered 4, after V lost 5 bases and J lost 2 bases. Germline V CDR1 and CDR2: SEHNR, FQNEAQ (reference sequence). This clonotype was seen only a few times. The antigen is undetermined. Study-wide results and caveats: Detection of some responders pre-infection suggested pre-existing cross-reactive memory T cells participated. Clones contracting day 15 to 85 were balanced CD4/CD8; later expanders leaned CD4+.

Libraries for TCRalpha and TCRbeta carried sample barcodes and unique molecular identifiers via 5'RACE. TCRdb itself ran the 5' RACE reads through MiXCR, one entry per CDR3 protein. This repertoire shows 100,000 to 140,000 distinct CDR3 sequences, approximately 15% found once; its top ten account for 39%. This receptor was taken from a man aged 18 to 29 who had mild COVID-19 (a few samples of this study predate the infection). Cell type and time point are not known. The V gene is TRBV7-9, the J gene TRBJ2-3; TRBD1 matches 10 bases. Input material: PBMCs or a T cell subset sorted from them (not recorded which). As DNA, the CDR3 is TGTGCCAGCAGCATGGACAGGGGGAACACAGATACGCAGTATTTT. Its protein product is CASSMDRGNTDTQYF.